Each of the 24 T cell receptor beta chains below was sequenced from the same sample in a study of beta chain features in type 1 diabetes. Sequenced material consisted of expressed TCRB transcripts (all of the isolated RNA was reverse transcribed). Measured with immunoSEQ multiplex PCR; TCRdb has only the in-frame clones, and not every one. The sample holds under 50,000 clones, 51% seen once. Source material: Tregs from blood. These receptors were taken from a woman between 18 and 30 years old in good health.

This clone has more than one count but fewer than ten. CDR3 sequence: CASTGTGAFNQPQHF. CDR3 sequence (DNA): TGTGCCAGCACCGGGACAGGGGCGTTCAATCAGCCCCAGCATTTT. The rearrangement joins TRBV6-6 to TRBJ1-5; 10 bases line up with TRBD1. The CDR3 totals 15 residues. Germline CDR1 is MNHNY and CDR2 is SVGAGI (reference sequence). Germline trimming cut 7 bases from V and 3 bases from J; bases unmatched to any gene: 6.

This clone is medium-sized by share. The chain combines TRBV20-1 with TRBJ1-2; D unresolved. Germline CDR1 and CDR2: DFQATT and SNEGSKA (reference sequence). The germline V and J ends were trimmed by 2 bases and 6 bases, with 7 bases remaining between them. This CDR3 spans 11 amino acids. CDR3 in amino acids: CSARLRDGYTF. CDR3 nucleotides: TGCAGTGCTAGACTCCGGGATGGCTACACCTTC.

The chain combines TRBV6-6 with TRBJ2-7; 7 nucleotides agree with TRBD1. CDR1 and CDR2 from the germline V gene are MNHNY and SVGAGI (reference sequence). Trimming removed 7 bases from V and 7 bases from J; junction bases left unmatched: 19. This CDR3 spans 16 amino acids. In DNA form, the CDR3 reads TGTGCCAGCACCGACCCCAGTATCGACAGGGTACGGGAGCAGTACTTC. Translation gives CASTDPSIDRVREQYF.

By share, this clone counts as medium-sized (0.01 to 0.1%). Different DNA sequences within this sample yield the same CDR3. The CDR3 sequence is CSASSETQYF. The CDR3 DNA reads as TGCAGTGCTAGTTCTGAGACCCAGTACTTC. J is TRBJ2-5 and V is TRBV20-1; D unresolved. The CDR3 has 10 amino acids. CDR1 and CDR2 from the germline V gene are DFQATT and SNEGSKA (reference sequence). Trimming left V 3 bases short and J 5 bases short, with 4 bases between.

V gene TRBV21-1 combines with J gene TRBJ2-6; TRBD1, the D gene given by the table, was not confirmed from the DNA. TRBV21-1 is labeled a pseudogene. The CDR3 sequence is 19 residues long. The DNA for the CDR3 is TGTGCCAGCAGCAAAGGGTTTGGGCAGGCTACGACTGGGGCCAACGTCCTGACTTTC. It is translated as CASSKGFGQATTGANVLTF.

The CDR3 spells CSVRGGGRVHEQYF. The CDR3 coding sequence is TGCAGCGTTCGGGGGGGCGGGAGGGTCCACGAGCAGTACTTC. J is TRBJ2-5 and V is TRBV29-1, with 9 nucleotides matching TRBD2. The J call may be in error: the DNA end matches TRBJ2-7 better. CDR1 is SQVTM, CDR2 ANQGSEA, per germline. The CDR3 consists of 14 residues.

This clone occurred a few times. The chain employs TRBV7-3 and TRBJ2-2; D remains ambiguous. The germline CDR1 and CDR2 sequences are SGHTA and FQGTGA. V was pared by 2 bases and J by 8 bases, with 18 bases between. There are 16 residues in the CDR3. The CDR3 spells CASSLYGGDRLGELFF. The CDR3 coding sequence is TGTGCCAGCAGCTTATACGGCGGAGACCGTCTTGGGGAGCTGTTTTTT.

This clone was counted a few times. The chain carries TRBV19 and TRBJ1-5; 12 bases match TRBD1. Per the germline V gene, CDR1 is LNHDA and CDR2 is SQIVND (reference sequence). J gave up 2 bases and V 7 bases, and 6 bases lay outside the gene matches. The CDR3 runs 16 residues. This CDR3 is CASNPGTGGRNQPQHF. As DNA, the CDR3 is TGTGCCAGTAACCCCGGGACAGGGGGCCGCAATCAGCCCCAGCATTTT. The full variable domain, with the rest looked up from reference TRBV19 and TRBJ1-5, is DGGITQSPKYLFRKEGQNVTLSCEQNLNHDAMYWYRQDPGQGLRLIYYSQIVNDFQKGDIAEGYSVSREKKESFPLTVTSAQKNPTAFYLCASNPGTGGRNQPQHFGDGTRLSIL.

The chain has TRBV6-5 and TRBJ2-7; 8 bases are a match to TRBD1. The germline gives CDR1 MNHEY, CDR2 SVGAGI. V lost 7 bases and J lost 3; bases outside the gene matches: 11. The CDR3 totals 15 residues. CDR3 DNA sequence: TGTGCCAGCAAAGGAGTAGGGACAGGTGACTACGAGCAGTACTTC. This sequence encodes CASKGVGTGDYEQYF.

The chain carries TRBV11-2 and TRBJ1-4; tentatively, D is TRBD1 (6 bases). Trimming took 5 bases from V and 3 from J, leaving 19 bases between them. Germline CDR1 and CDR2: SGHAT and FQNNGV. The CDR3 has 17 residues. DNA of the CDR3: TGTGCCAGCAGCCCCCGGACAGCCCTGTTCTCTAATGAAAAACTGTTTTTT. Translating gives CASSPRTALFSNEKLFF.

The V gene is TRBV6-5, the J gene TRBJ1-5; 8 bases fit TRBD1. The length of the CDR3 is 14 residues. Germline V gene lookup returns CDR1 MNHEY and CDR2 SVGAGI. V was clipped by 8 bases and J by 0 bases; unmatched bases: 3. CDR3 in DNA: TGTGCCAGCCGGACAGGGAATAGCAATCAGCCCCAGCATTTT. Translating gives CASRTGNSNQPQHF.

The chain joins TRBV9 to TRBJ2-1; unclear D gene. The germline V gene encodes CDR1 SGDLS and CDR2 YYNGEE. V was clipped by 5 bases and J by 5 bases, with 17 bases between them. The CDR3 totals 15 residues. CDR3 protein: CASSRSSEANNEQFF. In nucleotides, the CDR3 is TGTGCCAGCAGTAGATCGAGCGAAGCTAACAATGAGCAGTTCTTC.

This rearrangement joins TRBV10-3 to TRBJ1-5; 7 bases line up with TRBD1. With V trimmed by 3 bases and J by 4 bases, 3 bases remained unmatched. The germline V gene encodes CDR1 ENHRY and CDR2 SYGVKD. The CDR3 length is 14 residues. CDR3 in DNA: TGTGCCATCAGTGATGGCAGGGGGAATCAGCCCCAGCATTTT. Translated, it gives CAISDGRGNQPQHF.

The chain couples TRBV6-1 to TRBJ1-5; 10 bases align to TRBD1. Trimming removed 8 bases from V and 2 bases from J; junction bases left unmatched: 6. CDR1 is MNHNS, CDR2 SASEGT, per germline. The CDR3 runs to 15 residues. The CDR3 sequence: CASEDRGQGNQPQHF. In nucleotides, the CDR3 is TGTGCCAGCGAAGACAGGGGGCAGGGCAATCAGCCCCAGCATTTT.

The chain employs TRBV18 and TRBJ2-1; 8 nucleotides align to TRBD1. V was pared by 5 bases and J by 0 bases, with 3 bases of the junction left unmatched. Per germline, CDR1 KGHSH and CDR2 LQKENI. The CDR3 contains 15 residues. CDR3 nucleotide sequence: TGTGCCAGCTCAGCAGGGGGCGCCTCCTACAATGAGCAGTTCTTC. The encoded protein is CASSAGGASYNEQFF.

This sequence joins TRBV19 and TRBJ2-1; the D is unclear. V was pared by 5 bases and J by 0 bases, with 8 bases between. CDR1 is LNHDA and CDR2 is SQIVND in the germline V gene (reference sequence). The CDR3 contains 14 residues. CDR3 sequence (DNA): TGTGCCAGTAGTCCTACCTCCTCCTACAATGAGCAGTTCTTC. Protein sequence: CASSPTSSYNEQFF.

This clone was found a few times. The chain carries TRBV6-5 and TRBJ2-3, with 9 nucleotides matching TRBD2. V gave up 10 bases and J gave up 6 bases; unmatched junction bases: 14. CDR1 and CDR2 (germline): MNHEY, SVGAGI. This CDR3 is built from 15 residues. The CDR3 sequence: CAISSSGAHGDTQYF. The CDR3 DNA reads TGTGCCATCAGCTCTAGCGGGGCCCACGGGGATACGCAGTATTTT.

The rearrangement joins TRBV11-2 to TRBJ2-3; 12 bases map to TRBD2. V trimming: 5 bases; J trimming: 7 bases; junction bases outside the gene matches: 13. The CDR3 has 17 amino acids. Germline assignment: CDR1 SGHAT and CDR2 FQNNGV. CDR3 protein: CASSPQPGTSGRHTQYF. DNA of the CDR3: TGTGCCAGCAGCCCGCAACCTGGGACTAGCGGGCGCCATACGCAGTATTTT.

This clone has just a few counts. V is TRBV14 and J is TRBJ2-2; D may be TRBD2 (6 bases). Germline loops: CDR1 SGHDN, CDR2 FVKESK. Trimming removed 0 bases at V and 4 bases at J, with 18 bases between. The CDR3 consists of 18 residues. DNA for the CDR3: TGTGCCAGCAGCCAAGATAGGTCGGGAGCGGTCGGCACCGGGGAGCTGTTTTTT. It yields the protein CASSQDRSGAVGTGELFF.

The chain is built from TRBV5-1 and TRBJ2-2; D remains ambiguous. Germline values: CDR1 SGHRS, CDR2 YFSETQ. This CDR3 comprises 12 residues. V lost 6 bases and J 5 bases, leaving 8 bases between the germline ends. CDR3 DNA: TGCGCCAGCAACCCTGAGACCGGGGAGCTGTTTTTT. Amino acid sequence: CASNPETGELFF. The full variable domain, its missing parts supplied by reference TRBV5-1 and TRBJ2-2, is KAGVTQTPRYLIKTRGQQVTLSCSPISGHRSVSWYQQTPGQGLQFLFEYFSETQRNKGNFPGRFSGRQFSNSRSEMNVSTLELGDSALYLCASNPETGELFFGEGSRLTVL.

The chain couples TRBV6-5 to TRBJ2-7, with TRBD1 matching 7 bases. The germline CDR1 and CDR2 sequences are MNHEY and SVGAGI. The CDR3 has 12 residues. V dropped 6 bases and J dropped 3; count of bases not matched to a gene: 2. The DNA for the CDR3 is TGTGCCAGCAGCCGACAGGGCTACGAGCAGTACTTC. Encoded protein: CASSRQGYEQYF.

This chain joins TRBV19 and TRBJ1-1; unclear D gene. This CDR3 is built from 14 residues. The V and J ends lost 4 bases and 4 bases respectively, with 13 bases between them. Germline V gene lookup returns CDR1 LNHDA and CDR2 SQIVND (reference sequence). The CDR3 protein is CASSSSASVTEAFF. The DNA for the CDR3 is TGTGCCAGTAGTAGCTCGGCCAGCGTCACTGAAGCTTTCTTT.

The genes are TRBV18 and TRBJ1-1, with 7 bases aligning to TRBD1. Per germline, CDR1 KGHSH and CDR2 LQKENI. The CDR3 contains 14 residues. V lost 5 bases to trimming and J lost 2 bases; unmatched junction nucleotides: 5. CDR3 coding DNA: TGTGCCAGCTCATCGGGACAGACCAACACTGAAGCTTTCTTT. As protein: CASSSGQTNTEAFF. Looking up the rest from reference TRBV18 and TRBJ1-1 gives the full variable domain: NAGVMQNPRHLVRRRGQEARLRCSPMKGHSHVYWYRQLPEEGLKFMVYLQKENIIDESGMPKERFSAEFPKEGPSILRIQQVVRGDSAAYFCASSSGQTNTEAFFGQGTRLTVV.

The V call is TRBV5-1, the J call TRBJ2-1; 12 nucleotides agree with TRBD2. The V segment lost 3 bases and the J segment 7 bases; nucleotides outside the gene matches: 8. The CDR3 is made up of 16 amino acids. Germline V gives CDR1 SGHRS, CDR2 YFSETQ. CDR3 loop: CASSSRTSGIKNEQFF. DNA for the CDR3: TGCGCCAGCAGCTCCCGGACTAGCGGGATAAAAAATGAGCAGTTCTTC.